The 4 T cell receptor beta chains below come from one sample, sequenced in a study of CD8+ T cells in alopecia areata. As to treatment: oral pan-JAK inhibitor, 5-10 mg twice daily. RNA, once extracted, was reverse transcribed into cDNA for use as the sequencing template. The method was immunoSEQ multiplex PCR; TCRdb's version includes in-frame clones alone and lacks a portion of them. The data show some 180,000 clones, 40% to 65% seen once. Sequences were derived from CD8+ T cells sorted from blood, sampled around week 52, from a patient treated with tofacitinib. These receptors came from a human donor with alopecia areata.

V and J are TRBV19 and TRBJ2-7; D not resolved. Trimming took off 0 bases at V and 2 bases at J, with 8 bases between the two ends. The germline gives CDR1 LNHDA, CDR2 SQIVND (reference sequence). This CDR3 is 14 amino acids long. The CDR3 DNA follows: TGTGCCAGTAGTATAGATTACAGACCCTACGAGCAGTACTTC. It translates to CASSIDYRPYEQYF.

The rearrangement links TRBV30 to TRBJ1-4, with D possibly TRBD1 on 6 matching bases. V was pared by 7 bases and J by 0 bases, with 15 bases between. The V gene's germline CDR1 is GTSNPN and CDR2 SVGIG (reference sequence). The length of the CDR3 is 15 residues. As DNA, the CDR3 is TGTGCCTCAAACTTAAGGACAGCAACTAATGAAAAACTGTTTTTT. Translation: CASNLRTATNEKLFF.

The chain employs TRBV5-1 and TRBJ1-6; perhaps TRBD1 as D (6 bases). With 4 bases removed from V and 3 bases from J, the gap between germline ends came to 14 bases. This CDR3 comprises 16 residues. Germline V gene sequence: CDR1 SGHRS, CDR2 YFSETQ. CDR3 DNA sequence: TGCGCCAGCAGCCCTCGGACAGCCAACTATAATTCACCCCTCCACTTT. Its translation is CASSPRTANYNSPLHF.

This clone was counted a few times. The chain employs TRBV29-1 and TRBJ2-7, with 7 bases aligning to TRBD1. After removal of 7 bases from V and 2 bases from J, the junction contained 5 bases not matched to a gene. Germline V gene sequence: CDR1 SQVTM, CDR2 ANQGSEA. This CDR3 has 12 amino acids. The CDR3 sequence is CSAMTGTYEQYF. DNA of the CDR3: TGCAGCGCCATGACAGGGACCTACGAGCAGTACTTC.